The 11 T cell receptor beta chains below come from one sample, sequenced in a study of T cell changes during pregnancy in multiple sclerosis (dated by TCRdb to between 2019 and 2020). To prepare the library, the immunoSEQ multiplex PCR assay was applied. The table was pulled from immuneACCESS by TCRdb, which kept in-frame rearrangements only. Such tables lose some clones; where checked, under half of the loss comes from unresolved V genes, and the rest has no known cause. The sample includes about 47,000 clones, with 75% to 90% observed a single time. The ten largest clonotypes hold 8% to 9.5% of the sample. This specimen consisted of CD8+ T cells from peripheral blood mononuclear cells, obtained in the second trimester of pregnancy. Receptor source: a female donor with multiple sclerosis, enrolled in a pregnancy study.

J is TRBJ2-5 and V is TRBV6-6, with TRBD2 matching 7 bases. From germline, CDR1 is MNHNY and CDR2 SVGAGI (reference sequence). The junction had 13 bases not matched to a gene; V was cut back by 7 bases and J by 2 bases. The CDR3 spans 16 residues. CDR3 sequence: CASTGPGRKNQETQYF. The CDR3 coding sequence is TGTGCCAGCACCGGGCCCGGGAGGAAGAATCAAGAGACCCAGTACTTC.

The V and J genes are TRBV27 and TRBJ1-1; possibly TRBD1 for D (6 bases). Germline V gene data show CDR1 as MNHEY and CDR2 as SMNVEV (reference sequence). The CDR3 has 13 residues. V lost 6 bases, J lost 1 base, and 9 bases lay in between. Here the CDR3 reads CASSSQGNTEAFF. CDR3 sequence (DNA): TGTGCCAGCAGCTCACAGGGGAACACTGAAGCTTTCTTT.

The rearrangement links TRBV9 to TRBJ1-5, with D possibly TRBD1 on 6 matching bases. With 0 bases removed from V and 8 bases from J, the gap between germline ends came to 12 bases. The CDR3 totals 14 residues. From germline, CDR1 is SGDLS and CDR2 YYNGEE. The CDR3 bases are TGTGCCAGCAGCGTAGCAGGGGTCGAGGAGCCCCAGCATTTT. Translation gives CASSVAGVEEPQHF.

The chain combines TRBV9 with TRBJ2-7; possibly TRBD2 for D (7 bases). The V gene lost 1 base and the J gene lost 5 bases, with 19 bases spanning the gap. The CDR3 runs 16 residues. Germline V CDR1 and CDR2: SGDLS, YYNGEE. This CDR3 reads CASSVRDRGAGNEQYF. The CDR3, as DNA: TGTGCCAGCAGCGTAAGGGATCGGGGGGCCGGGAACGAGCAGTACTTC.

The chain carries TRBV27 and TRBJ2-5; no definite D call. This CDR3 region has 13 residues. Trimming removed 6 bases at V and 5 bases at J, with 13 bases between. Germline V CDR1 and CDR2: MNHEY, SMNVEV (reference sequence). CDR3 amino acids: CASSPNVRETQYF. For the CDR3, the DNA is TGTGCCAGCAGCCCAAATGTGCGGGAGACCCAGTACTTC.

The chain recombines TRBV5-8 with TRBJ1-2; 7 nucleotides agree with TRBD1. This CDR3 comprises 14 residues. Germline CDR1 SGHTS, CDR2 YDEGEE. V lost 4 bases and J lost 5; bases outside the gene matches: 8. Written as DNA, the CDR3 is TGTGCCAGCAGCCCGGGGACAGCGCAATATGGCTACACCTTC. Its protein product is CASSPGTAQYGYTF.

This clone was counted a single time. In DNA, the CDR3 is TGTGCCAGCAGTGCGGGACTAGCAGGAGAGCAGTTCTTC. Translating gives CASSAGLAGEQFF. The rearrangement links TRBV6-1 to TRBJ2-1, with 9 bases fitting TRBD2. The germline gives CDR1 MNHNS, CDR2 SASEGT. This CDR3 is 13 amino acids long. Trimming cost V 4 bases and J 10 bases; bases outside gene matches: 5.

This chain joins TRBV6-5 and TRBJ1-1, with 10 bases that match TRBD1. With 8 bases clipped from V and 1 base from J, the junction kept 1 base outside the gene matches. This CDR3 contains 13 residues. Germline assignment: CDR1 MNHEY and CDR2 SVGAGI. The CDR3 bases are TGTGCCAGCGGACAGGGGGGGAACACTGAAGCTTTCTTT. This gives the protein CASGQGGNTEAFF.

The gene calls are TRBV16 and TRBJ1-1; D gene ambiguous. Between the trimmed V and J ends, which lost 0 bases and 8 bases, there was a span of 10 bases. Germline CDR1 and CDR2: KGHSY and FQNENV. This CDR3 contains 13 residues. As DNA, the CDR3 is TGTGCCAGCAGCCAATCGAGGCGCGGAGAAGCTTTCTTT. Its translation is CASSQSRRGEAFF.

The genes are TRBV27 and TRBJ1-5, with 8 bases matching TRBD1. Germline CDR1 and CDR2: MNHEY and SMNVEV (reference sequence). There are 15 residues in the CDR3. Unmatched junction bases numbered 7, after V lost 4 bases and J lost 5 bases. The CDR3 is CASSYTGGADQPQHF. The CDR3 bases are TGTGCCAGCAGTTATACAGGGGGGGCGGATCAGCCCCAGCATTTT.

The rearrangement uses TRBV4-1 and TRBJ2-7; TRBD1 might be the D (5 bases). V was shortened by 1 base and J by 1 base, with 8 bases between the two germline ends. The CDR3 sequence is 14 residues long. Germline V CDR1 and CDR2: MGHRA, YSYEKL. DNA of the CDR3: TGCGCCAGCAGCCAAGTTGCAGGGTCCTACGAGCAGTACTTC. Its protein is CASSQVAGSYEQYF.